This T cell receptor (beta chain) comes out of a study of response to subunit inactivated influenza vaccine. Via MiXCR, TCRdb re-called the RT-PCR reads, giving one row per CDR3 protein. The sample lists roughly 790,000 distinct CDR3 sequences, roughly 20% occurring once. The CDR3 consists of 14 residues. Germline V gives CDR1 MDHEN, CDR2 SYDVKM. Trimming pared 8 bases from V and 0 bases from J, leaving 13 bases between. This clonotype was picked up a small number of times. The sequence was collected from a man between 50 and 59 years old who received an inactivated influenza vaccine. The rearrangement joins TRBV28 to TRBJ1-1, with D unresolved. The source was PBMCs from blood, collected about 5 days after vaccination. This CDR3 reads CASRSTHMNTEAFF. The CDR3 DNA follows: TGTGCCAGCCGGTCAACACACATGAACACTGAAGCTTTCTTT. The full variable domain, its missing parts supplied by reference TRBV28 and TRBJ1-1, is DVKVTQSSRYLVKRTGEKVFLECVQDMDHENMFWYRQDPGLGLRLIYFSYDVKMKEKGDIPEGYSVSREKKERFSLILESASTNQTSMYLCASRSTHMNTEAFFGQGTRLTVV.